The T cell receptor (beta chain) under discussion was sequenced for a study of blood T cell repertoires in COVID-19. Study-level background: The origin of the acute and convalescent COVID-19 samples was the United States, Italy and Spain. In each case, the material was cDNA or gDNA derived from T cells, B-cell-depleted T cells, or PBMCs.

Trimming cost V 2 bases and J 10 bases, with 6 bases left between them. CDR1 is DFQATT, CDR2 SNEGSKA, per germline (reference sequence). The CDR3 has 10 residues. Per the original methods: Cell counts per sample came from amplifying reference gene primers. Sequencing used immunoSEQ multiplex PCR; TCRdb keeps in-frame clones, though not all of them. Clonal size and the V and J genes are those of that table, whereas D and trimming came from the DNA. The repertoire includes roughly 200,000 clones, nearly 90% of them detected once, and around 12% sits in the top ten. The specimen sequenced was peripheral blood. This TCR came from a woman aged 18 to 35 who had recovered from COVID-19. The gene calls are TRBV20-1 and TRBJ2-1; D remains unclear. The CDR3 bases are TGCAGTGCTAGACAGAGGGAGCAGTTCTTC. Amino acids: CSARQREQFF.